A selection of T cell receptor beta chains follows, all from one sample in a study of vaccination and CD4 T cells after COVID-19. Antigens of these TCRs are unknown. From the PCR reads, TCRdb called clonotypes with MiXCR, one entry per CDR3 protein. In the table there are 6,500 to 9,000 distinct CDR3 sequences, 40% to 60% of which are singletons. Source material: CD4+ T cells from blood, cultured in vitro. The source is a human donor in good health. Both conserved end residues are part of each CDR3. Each record gives: CDR3 protein, CDR3 DNA, D gene, V gene, clone size, CDR3 length, J gene. D genes are given only for firm matches. Not every row has a clone size; where given, it reads once, few, many or a size class.

CALFVVAGVYEQYF	TGTGCCCTCTTTGTCGTGGCAGGCGTCTACGAGCAGTACTTC	.	TRBV6-1	.	14	TRBJ2-7
CASRNNQGRGYTF	TGTGCCAGCAGGAACAACCAGGGAAGAGGCTACACCTTC	.	TRBV6-1	.	13	TRBJ1-2
CASSPGQASSYNEQFF	TGTGCCAGCAGCCCCGGACAGGCGAGCTCCTACAATGAGCAGTTCTTC	TRBD1	TRBV6-1	.	16	TRBJ2-1
CSAEWTRQSTDTQYF	TGCAGTGCCGAATGGACTAGACAAAGCACAGATACGCAGTATTTT	TRBD2	TRBV20-1	few	15	TRBJ2-3
CATSVSGTGEQCF	TGTGCCACCAGTGTATCAGGCACAGGTGAGCAGTGCTTC	.	TRBV24-1	.	13	TRBJ2-1
CSARVAGVHEQYF	TGCAGTGCTAGAGTTGCAGGGGTCCACGAGCAGTACTTC	.	TRBV20-1	.	13	TRBJ2-7
CSAYFDRRYTQYF	TGCAGTGCTTACTTCGACAGGCGATATACGCAGTATTTT	.	TRBV20-1	few	13	TRBJ2-3
CASSFQGGAGTGELFF	TGTGCCAGCAGTTTCCAAGGGGGCGCGGGCACCGGGGAGCTGTTTTTT	TRBD1	TRBV12-3/TRBV12-4	.	16	TRBJ2-2
CASGPGTGGTGELFF	TGTGCCAGCGGCCCCGGGACAGGGGGCACCGGGGAGCTGTTTTTT	TRBD1	TRBV11-3	.	15	TRBJ2-2
CAVGRAGTQYF	TGTGCCGTTGGACGGGCCGGGACCCAGTACTTC	.	TRBV24-1	.	11	TRBJ2-5
CASSSRRGGVYGYTF	TGTGCCAGTAGTTCTCGACGGGGAGGTGTCTATGGCTACACCTTC	.	TRBV19	.	15	TRBJ1-2
CASSEFGGSSGNTIYF	TGTGCCAGCAGTGAATTTGGGGGCAGCTCTGGAAACACCATATATTTT	.	TRBV25-1	.	16	TRBJ1-3
CASRDTRNTEAFF	TGTGCCAGCAGGGACACGCGGAACACTGAAGCTTTCTTT	.	TRBV12-3/TRBV12-4	.	13	TRBJ1-1
CASSTGRTNYGYTF	TGTGCCAGCAGCACCGGACGTACTAACTATGGCTACACCTTC	.	TRBV6-1	few	14	TRBJ1-2
CASRLSFSTDTQYF	TGTGCCAGCAGGCTGTCCTTTAGCACAGATACGCAGTATTTT	.	TRBV11-2	.	14	TRBJ2-3
CASSSDRASYNEQFF	TGCGCCAGCAGCTCGGACAGGGCGTCCTACAATGAGCAGTTCTTC	TRBD1	TRBV10-1	.	15	TRBJ2-1
CASSEPGQGSYEQYF	TGTGCCAGCAGTGAACCGGGACAGGGCTCCTACGAGCAGTACTTC	TRBD1	TRBV6-2/TRBV6-3	.	15	TRBJ2-7
CASSSTLGTPYNEQFF	TGTGCCAGCAGCTCCACTCTCGGGACCCCCTACAATGAGCAGTTCTTC	.	TRBV27	.	16	TRBJ2-1
CASRDTNKPSGNTIYF	TGTGCCAGCAGGGACACCAACAAACCCTCTGGAAACACCATATATTTT	.	TRBV27	.	16	TRBJ1-3
CASRDGNTEAFF	TGTGCCAGCCGAGACGGGAACACTGAAGCTTTCTTT	.	TRBV6-1	few	12	TRBJ1-1
CSASHFVSGNTIYF	TGCAGTGCTAGTCACTTTGTTTCTGGAAACACCATATATTTT	.	TRBV20-1	once	14	TRBJ1-3
CASIMTGQGAEAFF	TGTGCCAGCATCATGACAGGGCAGGGGGCTGAAGCTTTCTTT	TRBD1	TRBV7-9	few	14	TRBJ1-1
CASSPAGSGSPLHF	TGTGCCAGCAGCCCCGCGGGGTCGGGTTCACCCCTCCACTTT	.	TRBV11-2	.	14	TRBJ1-6
CASLSRTPTFYEQYF	TGTGCCAGCCTTTCACGTACCCCCACTTTCTACGAGCAGTACTTC	.	TRBV6-2/TRBV6-3	.	15	TRBJ2-7
CASSPPGRVGEQYF	TGTGCCAGCAGTCCCCCAGGCAGGGTAGGCGAGCAGTACTTC	.	TRBV27	.	14	TRBJ2-7
CASRGIGEGETQYF	TGTGCCAGCAGAGGTATAGGGGAGGGGGAGACCCAGTACTTC	TRBD2	TRBV6-1	.	14	TRBJ2-5
CSAPRAGGGSADTQYF	TGCAGTGCTCCACGAGCTGGGGGGGGGAGTGCAGATACGCAGTATTTT	TRBD2	TRBV20-1	few	16	TRBJ2-3
CASSVPGQPAYGYTF	TGTGCCAGTAGTGTTCCGGGGCAGCCCGCCTATGGCTACACCTTC	.	TRBV19	.	15	TRBJ1-2
CASSLARRVGGTTDTQYF	TGTGCCAGCAGCTTAGCACGACGAGTGGGGGGCACCACAGATACGCAGTATTTT	.	TRBV7-9	.	18	TRBJ2-3
CASSLSARALGGGYTF	TGTGCCAGCAGCTTATCGGCCCGGGCCCTTGGGGGTGGCTACACCTTC	.	TRBV5-6	.	16	TRBJ1-2
CATSIRTGEGYTF	TGTGCCACCAGCATCAGGACAGGGGAGGGCTACACCTTC	TRBD1	TRBV15	few	13	TRBJ1-2
CASRDGGIRGYTF	TGTGCCAGCAGGGACGGGGGGATTCGAGGCTACACCTTC	.	TRBV28	few	13	TRBJ1-2
CASSLEVNTEAFF	TGCGCCAGCAGCTTGGAGGTGAACACTGAAGCTTTCTTT	.	TRBV5-1	.	13	TRBJ1-1
CSAPRVSGGARETQYF	TGCAGTGCTCCCCGGGTTAGCGGGGGGGCGCGGGAGACCCAGTACTTC	TRBD2	TRBV20-1	.	16	TRBJ2-5